The 8 T cell receptor beta chains below were found in one sample sequenced in a study of brain T cells in children with intractable seizures. Using immunoSEQ multiplex PCR, the repertoire was profiled, and TCRdb retains in-frame clones only, with some absent. Of about 76,000 clones listed, about 93% are singletons. The source was peripheral blood, collected at surgery. These receptors came from a boy in the first two years of life with tuberous sclerosis and intractable seizures.

The chain joins TRBV13 to TRBJ2-1; 7 bases fit TRBD2. The CDR3 is 15 residues long. V shed 5 bases and J 5 bases; nucleotides not matched to a gene: 9. Germline CDR1 and CDR2: PRHDT and FYEKMQ (reference sequence). The CDR3 protein is CASSPFLAVNNEQFF. The CDR3 DNA reads TGTGCCAGCAGCCCCTTCCTAGCGGTCAACAATGAGCAGTTCTTC.

The V and J genes are TRBV11-2 and TRBJ2-7, with D hard to call. The V gene's germline CDR1 is SGHAT and CDR2 FQNNGV. V lost 3 bases and J 6 bases, leaving 9 bases between the germline ends. The CDR3 runs to 12 residues. The CDR3 sequence: CASSFIDGEQYF. CDR3 nucleotides: TGTGCCAGCAGCTTTATAGACGGCGAGCAGTACTTC.

The J gene is TRBJ1-3, the V gene TRBV9; D call uncertain. CDR1 and CDR2 from the germline V gene are SGDLS and YYNGEE. This CDR3 is 13 amino acids long. Deletions cut 6 bases from V and 12 bases from J, with 19 bases between. The CDR3 DNA reads TGTGCCAGCATTTTCCCTCCCGTGATTAACATATATTTT. It translates to CASIFPPVINIYF.

The chain combines TRBV6-4 with TRBJ2-2; D is undetermined. The CDR3 totals 13 residues. V shed 3 bases and J shed 3 bases, with 5 bases lying between them. CDR1 and CDR2 from the germline V gene are MRHNA and SNTAGT. The CDR3 bases are TGTGCCAGCAGTGATAGTGACACCGGGGAGCTGTTTTTT. Translation gives CASSDSDTGELFF.

The gene calls are TRBV30 and TRBJ2-7; D could derive from TRBD1 or TRBD2 (5 bases each). The CDR3 is made up of 15 amino acids. Trimming pared 4 bases from V and 3 bases from J, leaving 19 bases between. CDR1 is GTSNPN and CDR2 is SVGIG in the germline V gene (reference sequence). CDR3 in DNA: TGTGCCTGGAAAACAGATTGGGGGTTAGGCTACGAGCAGTACTTC. Translating gives CAWKTDWGLGYEQYF.

This CDR3 is CASKAGSGANVLTF. CDR3 DNA: TGCGCCAGCAAGGCGGGGTCTGGGGCCAACGTCCTGACTTTC. The rearrangement joins TRBV5-1 to TRBJ2-6, with D possibly matching TRBD2 (6 bases). The CDR3 runs to 14 residues. Trimming removed 6 bases at V and 1 base at J, with 8 bases between. Germline lookup yields CDR1 SGHRS and CDR2 YFSETQ.

The chain is built from TRBV7-3 and TRBJ2-3; a weak D match, TRBD1 (6 bases). This CDR3 has 14 amino acids. V dropped 1 base and J dropped 2 bases, with 7 bases sitting between them. CDR1 and CDR2 from the germline V gene are SGHTA and FQGTGA. The DNA for the CDR3 is TGTGCCAGCAGCTTAAACAGGGCCACAGATACGCAGTATTTT. This codes for CASSLNRATDTQYF. The whole variable domain, remainder taken from reference TRBV7-3 and TRBJ2-3, is GAGVSQTPSNKVTEKGKYVELRCDPISGHTALYWYRQSLGQGPEFLIYFQGTGAADDSGLPNDRFFAVRPEGSVSTLKIQRTERGDSAVYLCASSLNRATDTQYFGPGTRLTVL.

The chain is built from TRBV4-2 and TRBJ2-1; D is ambiguous. Looked up from germline, CDR1 is LGHNA and CDR2 is YNFKEQ. This CDR3 region has 14 residues. V lost 1 base and J lost 7, with 11 bases in between. CDR3 loop: CASSQVSVSNEQFF. The DNA of the CDR3 is TGTGCCAGCAGCCAAGTGTCAGTATCGAATGAGCAGTTCTTC.